A selection of T cell receptor beta chains follows, all from one sample in a study of shared clonotypes between healthy human individuals. TCRdb's copy holds only in-frame clones and misses some; the assay was immunoSEQ multiplex PCR. The table includes more than 1 million clones, approximately 78% detected once. The sequencing sample was made of memory CD4+ T cells from PBMCs. Every receptor here comes from a man in his late teens or twenties in good health. Some clones in this sample may be carry-over from other donors' samples. Both conserved end residues are part of each CDR3. D genes are given only for firm matches. Size is omitted from some rows. Given values are once, few, many or a class for expanded clones.

j_call: TRBJ1-2; v_call: TRBV19; clone_size: once; d_call: -; cdr3_nt: TGTGCCAGTAGTTCCGCCAGCCCTCTCCACGGCTACACCTTC; cdr3_aa: CASSSASPLHGYTF
j_call: TRBJ1-4; v_call: TRBV25-1; clone_size: -; d_call: -; cdr3_nt: TGTGCCAGCAGTGGGGATAATGAAAAACTGTTTTTT; cdr3_aa: CASSGDNEKLFF
j_call: TRBJ2-2; v_call: TRBV5-1; clone_size: -; d_call: -; cdr3_nt: TGCGCCAGCAGTCCCCCCGGGGGCCCCGGGGAGCTGTTTTTT; cdr3_aa: CASSPPGGPGELFF
j_call: TRBJ2-1; v_call: TRBV6-5; clone_size: -; d_call: TRBD1; cdr3_nt: TGTGCCAGCAGCAAAGGGACAGGGGGCCGTAATGAGCAGTTCTTC; cdr3_aa: CASSKGTGGRNEQFF
j_call: TRBJ2-7; v_call: TRBV30; clone_size: -; d_call: -; cdr3_nt: TGTGCCTGGACCAAATACAGGTTAGACGAGCAGTACTTC; cdr3_aa: CAWTKYRLDEQYF
j_call: TRBJ2-3; v_call: TRBV11-3; clone_size: -; d_call: -; cdr3_nt: TGTGCCAGCAGCTTAGCCCCGGCCACAGATACGCAGTATTTT; cdr3_aa: CASSLAPATDTQYF
j_call: TRBJ2-1; v_call: TRBV4-2; clone_size: once; d_call: TRBD2; cdr3_nt: TGTGCCAGCAGCAGAGGGGGTAGCGGGAGCGATGAGCAGTTCTTC; cdr3_aa: CASSRGGSGSDEQFF
j_call: TRBJ2-7; v_call: TRBV18; clone_size: -; d_call: -; cdr3_nt: TGTGCCAGCTCACGAAGGGACGCCAGCTCCTACGAGCAGTACTTC; cdr3_aa: CASSRRDASSYEQYF
j_call: TRBJ1-2; v_call: TRBV7-2; clone_size: -; d_call: TRBD1; cdr3_nt: TGTGCCAGCAGCCGGGACAGGGGGCTAAGAGACTATGGCTACACCTTC; cdr3_aa: CASSRDRGLRDYGYTF
j_call: TRBJ2-1; v_call: TRBV5-6; clone_size: -; d_call: TRBD2; cdr3_nt: TGTGCCAGCAGCCTTCTCGGGACTAGCGTGTACAATGAGCAGTTCTTC; cdr3_aa: CASSLLGTSVYNEQFF
j_call: TRBJ2-1; v_call: TRBV7-2; clone_size: -; d_call: TRBD2; cdr3_nt: TGTGCCAGCAGCCTGACTAGCGGGACTTACAATGAGCAGTTCTTC; cdr3_aa: CASSLTSGTYNEQFF
j_call: TRBJ1-1; v_call: TRBV7-3; clone_size: many; d_call: -; cdr3_nt: TGTGCCAGCAGCTTAAGGCCGGACCTCGGGAGCACTGAAGCTTTCTTT; cdr3_aa: CASSLRPDLGSTEAFF
j_call: TRBJ2-3; v_call: TRBV5-4; clone_size: -; d_call: -; cdr3_nt: TGTGCCAGCAGCTTGGGGGGTTTTGTAACAGATACGCAGTATTTT; cdr3_aa: CASSLGGFVTDTQYF
j_call: TRBJ2-2; v_call: TRBV28; clone_size: few; d_call: TRBD1; cdr3_nt: TGTGCCAGCACGGGACAGCGGAACACCGGGGAGCTGTTTTTT; cdr3_aa: CASTGQRNTGELFF
j_call: TRBJ2-3; v_call: TRBV28; clone_size: many; d_call: -; cdr3_nt: TGTGCCAGCAGTTTATATGTCGGGACACTTACAGATACGCAGTATTTT; cdr3_aa: CASSLYVGTLTDTQYF